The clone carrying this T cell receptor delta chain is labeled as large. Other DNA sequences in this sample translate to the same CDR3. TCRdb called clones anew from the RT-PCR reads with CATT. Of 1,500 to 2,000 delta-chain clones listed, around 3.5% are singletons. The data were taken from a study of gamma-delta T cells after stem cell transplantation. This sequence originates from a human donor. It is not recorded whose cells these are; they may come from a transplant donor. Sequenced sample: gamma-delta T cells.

CDR3 bases: TGTGCCTGTGACCTACTGGGGGATACCGATAAACTCATCTTT. This encodes CACDLLGDTDKLIF. The chain uses TRDV2 and TRDJ1; 10 bases align to TRDD3. J lost 2 bases, V lost 3 bases, and 2 bases had no gene match. CDR1 and CDR2 (germline): GEAIGNYY, EKD. The CDR3 is 14 residues long.